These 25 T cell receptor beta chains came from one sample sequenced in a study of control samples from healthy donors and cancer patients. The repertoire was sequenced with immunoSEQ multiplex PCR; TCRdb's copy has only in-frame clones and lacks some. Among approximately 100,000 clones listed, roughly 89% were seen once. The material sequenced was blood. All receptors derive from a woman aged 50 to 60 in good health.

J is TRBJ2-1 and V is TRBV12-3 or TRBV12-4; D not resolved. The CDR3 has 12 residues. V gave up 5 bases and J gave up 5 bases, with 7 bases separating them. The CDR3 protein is CASSRVDNEQFF. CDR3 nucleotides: TGTGCCAGCAGTAGAGTAGACAATGAGCAGTTCTTC.

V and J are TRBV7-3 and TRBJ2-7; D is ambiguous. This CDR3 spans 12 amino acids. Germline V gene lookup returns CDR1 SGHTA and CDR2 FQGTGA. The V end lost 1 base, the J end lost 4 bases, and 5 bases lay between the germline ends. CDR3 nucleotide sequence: TGTGCCAGCAGCTTAAATATTTACGAGCAGTACGTC. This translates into CASSLNIYEQYV.

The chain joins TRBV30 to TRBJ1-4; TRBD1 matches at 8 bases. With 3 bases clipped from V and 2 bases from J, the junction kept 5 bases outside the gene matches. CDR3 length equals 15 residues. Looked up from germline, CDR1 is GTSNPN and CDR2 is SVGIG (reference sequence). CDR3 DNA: TGTGCCTGGAGCCGACAGGGGTTGACTAATGAAAAACTGTTTTTT. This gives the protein CAWSRQGLTNEKLFF.

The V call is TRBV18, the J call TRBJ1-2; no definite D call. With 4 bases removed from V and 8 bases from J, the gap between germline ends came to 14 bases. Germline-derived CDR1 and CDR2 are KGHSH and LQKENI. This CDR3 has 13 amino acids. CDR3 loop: CASSQPPVRGYTF. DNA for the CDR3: TGTGCCAGCTCACAACCCCCAGTTCGGGGCTACACCTTC.

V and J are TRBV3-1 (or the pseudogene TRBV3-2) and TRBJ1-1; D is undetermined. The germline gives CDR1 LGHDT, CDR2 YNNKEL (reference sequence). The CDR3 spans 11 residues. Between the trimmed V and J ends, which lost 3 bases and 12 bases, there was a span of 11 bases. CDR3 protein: CASSQSRITFF. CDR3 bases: TGTGCCAGCAGCCAGTCCCGAATAACTTTCTTT.

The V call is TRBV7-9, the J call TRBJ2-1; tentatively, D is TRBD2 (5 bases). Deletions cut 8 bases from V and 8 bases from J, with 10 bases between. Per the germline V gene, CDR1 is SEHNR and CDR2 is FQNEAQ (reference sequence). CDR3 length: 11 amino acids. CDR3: CASPGGHEQFF. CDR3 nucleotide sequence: TGTGCCAGCCCCGGAGGCCATGAGCAGTTCTTC.

CDR3 sequence: CASSYTTGFNEKLFF. CDR3 nucleotide sequence: TGTGCCAGCAGTTACACGACAGGATTTAATGAAAAACTGTTTTTT. The gene calls are TRBV6-5 and TRBJ1-4; possibly TRBD1 for D (6 bases). The CDR3 extends over 15 amino acids. The germline V and J ends were trimmed by 2 bases and 4 bases, with 11 bases remaining between them. Germline CDR1 is MNHEY and CDR2 is SVGAGI.

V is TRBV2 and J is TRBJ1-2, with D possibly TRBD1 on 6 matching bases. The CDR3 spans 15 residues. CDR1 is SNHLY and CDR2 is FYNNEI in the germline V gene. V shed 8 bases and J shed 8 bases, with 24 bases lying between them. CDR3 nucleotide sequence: TGTGCCAGCCCCTCGGCGGGGGCCTCCATCGGAGGCTACACCTTC. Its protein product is CASPSAGASIGGYTF.

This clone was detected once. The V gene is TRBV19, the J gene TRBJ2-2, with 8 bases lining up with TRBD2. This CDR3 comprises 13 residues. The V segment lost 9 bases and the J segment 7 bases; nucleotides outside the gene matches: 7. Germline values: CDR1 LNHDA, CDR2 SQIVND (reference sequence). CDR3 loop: CASSRGGHGELFF. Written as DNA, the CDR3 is TGTGCCAGCTCTCGGGGGGGGCACGGGGAGCTGTTTTTT.

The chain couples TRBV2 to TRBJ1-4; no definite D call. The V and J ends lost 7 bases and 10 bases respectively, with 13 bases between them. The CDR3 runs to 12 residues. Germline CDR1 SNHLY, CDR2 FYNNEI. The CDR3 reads CASISQLSKLFF. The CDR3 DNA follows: TGTGCCAGCATCTCACAGCTTTCAAAACTGTTTTTT.

The CDR3 region is CASSLPEGGFNEQFF. The CDR3 nucleotides are TGTGCCAGCAGCCTGCCCGAGGGGGGATTCAATGAGCAGTTCTTC. The V gene is TRBV28, the J gene TRBJ2-1; D might be TRBD1 or TRBD2, each matching 6 bases. CDR3 length: 15 residues. Germline V gene sequence: CDR1 MDHEN, CDR2 SYDVKM. Deletions cut 6 bases from V and 6 bases from J, with 18 bases between.

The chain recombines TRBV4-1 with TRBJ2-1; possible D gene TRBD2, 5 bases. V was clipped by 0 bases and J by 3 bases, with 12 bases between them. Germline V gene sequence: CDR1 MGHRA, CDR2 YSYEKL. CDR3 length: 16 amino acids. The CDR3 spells CASSQEESGYYNEQFF. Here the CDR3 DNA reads TGCGCCAGCAGCCAAGAAGAAAGCGGCTACTACAATGAGCAGTTCTTC.

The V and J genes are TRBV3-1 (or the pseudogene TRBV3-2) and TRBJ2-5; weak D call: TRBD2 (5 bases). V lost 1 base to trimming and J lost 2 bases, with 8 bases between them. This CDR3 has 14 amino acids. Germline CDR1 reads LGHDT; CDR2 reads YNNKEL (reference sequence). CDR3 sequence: CASSQVPGQETQYF. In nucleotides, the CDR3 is TGTGCCAGCAGCCAAGTTCCGGGGCAAGAGACCCAGTACTTC.

The CDR3 protein is CAWGRHTNQPQHF. The CDR3 coding sequence is TGTGCCTGGGGCAGACACACTAATCAGCCCCAGCATTTT. The rearrangement uses TRBV30 and TRBJ1-5; D is unresolved. Germline values: CDR1 GTSNPN, CDR2 SVGIG (reference sequence). The length of the CDR3 is 13 residues. V gave up 5 bases and J gave up 4 bases, with 12 bases separating them.

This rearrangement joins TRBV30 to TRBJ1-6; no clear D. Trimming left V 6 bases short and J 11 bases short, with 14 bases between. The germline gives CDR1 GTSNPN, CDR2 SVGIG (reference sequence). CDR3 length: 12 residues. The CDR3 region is CACEDGLPPLHF. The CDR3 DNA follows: TGTGCCTGCGAAGACGGTCTTCCACCCCTCCACTTT. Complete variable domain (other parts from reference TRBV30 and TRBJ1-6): SQTIHQWPATLVQPVGSPLSLECTVEGTSNPNLYWYRQAAGRGLQLLFYSVGIGQISSEVPQNLSASRPQDRQFILSSKKLLLSDSGFYLCACEDGLPPLHFGNGTRLTVT.

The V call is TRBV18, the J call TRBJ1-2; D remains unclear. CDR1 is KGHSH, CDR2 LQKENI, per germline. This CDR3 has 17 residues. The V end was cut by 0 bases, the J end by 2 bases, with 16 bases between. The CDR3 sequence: CASSPPGEGLLNYGYTF. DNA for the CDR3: TGTGCCAGCTCACCACCGGGTGAGGGATTATTGAACTATGGCTACACCTTC.

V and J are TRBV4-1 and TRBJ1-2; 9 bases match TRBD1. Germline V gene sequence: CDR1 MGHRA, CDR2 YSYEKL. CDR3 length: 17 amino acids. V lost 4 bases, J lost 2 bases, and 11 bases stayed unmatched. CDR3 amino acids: CASSLIPGQGANYGYTF. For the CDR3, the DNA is TGCGCCAGCAGCCTCATTCCGGGACAGGGAGCCAACTATGGCTACACCTTC.

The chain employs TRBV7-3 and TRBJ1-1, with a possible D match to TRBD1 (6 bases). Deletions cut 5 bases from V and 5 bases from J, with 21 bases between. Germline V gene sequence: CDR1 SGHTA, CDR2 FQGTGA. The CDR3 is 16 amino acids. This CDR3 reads CASSPERQVGKTEAFF. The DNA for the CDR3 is TGTGCCAGCAGCCCAGAGCGACAGGTTGGGAAAACTGAAGCTTTCTTT.

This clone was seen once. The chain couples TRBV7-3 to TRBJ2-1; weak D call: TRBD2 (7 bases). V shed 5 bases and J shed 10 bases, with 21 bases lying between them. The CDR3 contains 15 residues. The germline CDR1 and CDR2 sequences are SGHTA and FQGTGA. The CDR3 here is CASSPGAGEIWEQFF. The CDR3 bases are TGTGCCAGCAGCCCAGGGGCGGGAGAGATCTGGGAGCAGTTCTTC.

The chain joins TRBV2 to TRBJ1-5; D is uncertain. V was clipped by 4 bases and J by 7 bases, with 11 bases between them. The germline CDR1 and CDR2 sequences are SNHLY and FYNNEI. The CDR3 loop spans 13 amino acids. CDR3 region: CASSVETGQPQHF. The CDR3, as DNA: TGTGCCAGCAGTGTGGAGACGGGGCAGCCCCAGCATTTT.

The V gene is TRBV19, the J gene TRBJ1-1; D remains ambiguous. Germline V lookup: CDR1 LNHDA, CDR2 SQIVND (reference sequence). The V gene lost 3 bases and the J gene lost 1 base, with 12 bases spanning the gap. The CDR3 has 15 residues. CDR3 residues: CASSIAAGGNTEAFF. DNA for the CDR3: TGTGCCAGTAGTATTGCGGCAGGTGGGAACACTGAAGCTTTCTTT.

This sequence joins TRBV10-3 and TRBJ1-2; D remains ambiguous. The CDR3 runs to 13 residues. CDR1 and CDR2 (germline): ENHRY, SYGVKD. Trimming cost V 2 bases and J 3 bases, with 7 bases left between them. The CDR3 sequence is CAISEAEDYGYTF. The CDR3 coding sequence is TGTGCCATCAGTGAGGCGGAAGACTATGGCTACACCTTC.

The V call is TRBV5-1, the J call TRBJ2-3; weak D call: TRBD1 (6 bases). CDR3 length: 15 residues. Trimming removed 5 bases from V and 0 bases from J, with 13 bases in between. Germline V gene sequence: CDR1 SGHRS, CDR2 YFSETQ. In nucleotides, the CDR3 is TGCGCCAGCAGGGTGGACAGCACTAGCACAGATACGCAGTATTTT. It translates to CASRVDSTSTDTQYF. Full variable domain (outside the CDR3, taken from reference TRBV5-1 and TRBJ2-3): KAGVTQTPRYLIKTRGQQVTLSCSPISGHRSVSWYQQTPGQGLQFLFEYFSETQRNKGNFPGRFSGRQFSNSRSEMNVSTLELGDSALYLCASRVDSTSTDTQYFGPGTRLTVL.

The DNA of the CDR3 is TGTGCCAGCAGCCGGTTAGGGGCGGGGAGGAACACTGAAGCTTTCTTT. Its translation is CASSRLGAGRNTEAFF. The V and J genes are TRBV14 and TRBJ1-1, with a weak D call TRBD1 (5 bases). V was clipped by 4 bases and J by 1 base, with 16 bases between them. Germline V gene data show CDR1 as SGHDN and CDR2 as FVKESK. The CDR3 has 16 amino acids.

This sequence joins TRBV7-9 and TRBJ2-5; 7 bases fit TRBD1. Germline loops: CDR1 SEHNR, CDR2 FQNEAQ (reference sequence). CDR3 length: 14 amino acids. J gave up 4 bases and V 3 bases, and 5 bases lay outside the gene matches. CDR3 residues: CASSFQGGAETQYF. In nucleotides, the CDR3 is TGTGCCAGCAGCTTCCAAGGGGGCGCAGAGACCCAGTACTTC.